This is a list of T cell receptor beta chains from one sample in a study of regulatory T cells in long-lasting Graves disease. Each CDR3 protein gets one entry after TCRdb re-called the multiplex PCR reads with MiXCR. The sample lists more than 300,000 distinct CDR3 sequences, roughly 16% seen once, with about 24% in the top ten. The sequenced sample was peripheral blood mononuclear cells (PBMCs), obtained at new diagnosis, from a patient treated with antithyroid drugs. All receptors come from a female donor with Graves disease. Each CDR3 is given with its conserved first and last residue. Each record gives: V gene, D gene, J gene, clone size, CDR3 DNA, CDR3 protein. A D gene is named only where the DNA matches it firmly. For some rows the clone size is stated as once, few or many, or as a class when expanded; others skip it.

TRBV6-5,.,TRBJ1-5,many,TGTGCCAGCAGTTCTATTTTGGGAGTCAATCAGCCCCAGCATTTT,CASSSILGVNQPQHF
TRBV30,TRBD2,TRBJ2-3,many,TGTGCCTGGGGGACTAGCCTCAGCACAGATACGCAGTATTTT,CAWGTSLSTDTQYF
TRBV15,TRBD1,TRBJ1-2,many,TGTGCCACCAGCAGACGAACAGGGGCGGACTATGGCTACACCTTC,CATSRRTGADYGYTF
TRBV6-1,TRBD2,TRBJ2-5,many,TGTGCCAGCAGGACTAGCGGGAGAGAGACCCAGTACTTC,CASRTSGRETQYF
TRBV10-1,.,TRBJ1-5,many,TGCGCCAGCAGCGCCGGGACGCCGGGGAATCAGCCCCAGCATTTT,CASSAGTPGNQPQHF
TRBV4-1,.,TRBJ1-2,.,TGCGCCAGCAGCCAAGTAACCTCGGGCGGCTATGGCTACACCTTC,CASSQVTSGGYGYTF
TRBV12-3/TRBV12-4,.,TRBJ1-5,many,TGTGCCAGCAGCTTAGTCGGGTTTGACCAGCCCCAGCATTTT,CASSLVGFDQPQHF
TRBV29-1,TRBD1,TRBJ1-2,.,TGCAGCGTAGTCGGGACAGCCACTAACTATGGCTACACCTTC,CSVVGTATNYGYTF
TRBV15,TRBD1,TRBJ1-4,few,TGTGCCACCAGCAGAGTAACAGGGGGACGAGAAAAACTGTTTTTT,CATSRVTGGREKLFF
TRBV19,TRBD2,TRBJ2-1,.,TGTGCCAGTCAGGTGGTGTGGAGCGGGAGGCCCTACTCGGACAATGAGCAGTTCTTC,CASQVVWSGRPYSDNEQFF
TRBV7-9,.,TRBJ1-3,many,TGTGCCAGCAGCTTACAGGGGCACGGAAACACCATATATTTT,CASSLQGHGNTIYF
TRBV7-9,.,TRBJ2-3,.,TGTGCCAGCAGCTTAGAAGGGGGTCCCACAGATACGCAGTATTTT,CASSLEGGPTDTQYF
TRBV20-1,TRBD2,TRBJ2-1,.,TGCAGTGCTAGAGATCTCCTAGCGGGGCGGGGGGCCAATGAGCAGTTCTTC,CSARDLLAGRGANEQFF
TRBV3-2,.,TRBJ2-1,many,TGTGCCAGCAGCCATCGGGGGGGGGTCTACAATGAGCAGTTCTTC,CASSHRGGVYNEQFF
TRBV19,.,TRBJ1-1,few,TGTGCCAGTAGTCAATCAGGGCGGACTGAAGCTTTCTTT,CASSQSGRTEAFF
TRBV3-1,TRBD1,TRBJ1-6,.,TGTGCCAGCAGCAGGGACAGGGTCTGGTCACCCCTCCACTTT,CASSRDRVWSPLHF
TRBV27,.,TRBJ2-3,many,TGTGCCAGCAGTTTAGGGGATCCCAGGGATACGCAGTATTTT,CASSLGDPRDTQYF
TRBV7-2,TRBD1,TRBJ1-2,few,TGTGCCAGCAGCTTCCGGGACAGTCCTCTTTCTGGCTACACCTTC,CASSFRDSPLSGYTF
TRBV6-5,TRBD1,TRBJ2-5,few,TGTGCCAGCAGTTACTGGGGACAGCAAGAGACCCAGTACTTC,CASSYWGQQETQYF
TRBV19,TRBD1,TRBJ1-4,once,TGTGCCACCAGCGACAGGGGGGAAATCGCAACTAATGAAAAACTGTTTTTT,CATSDRGEIATNEKLFF
TRBV4-3,TRBD1,TRBJ2-3,many,TGCGCCAGCAGCCAAGCCCACAGGGGGCTCGGAGATACGCAGTATTTT,CASSQAHRGLGDTQYF
TRBV2,TRBD1,TRBJ1-5,many,TGTGCCAGCATACGATCGGACAGGAAAAATAATCAGCCCCAGCATTTT,CASIRSDRKNNQPQHF
TRBV15,.,TRBJ1-5,many,TGTGCCACCAGCAGAGATGACAGCGAAAATCAGCCCCAGCATTTT,CATSRDDSENQPQHF
TRBV4-2,.,TRBJ2-1,.,TGTGCCAGCAGCCAAGAAGGTGGGAGCGGCGAGCAGTTCTTC,CASSQEGGSGEQFF
TRBV11-2,TRBD2,TRBJ2-1,few,TGTGCCAGCAGCCAGGGACTAGCGGCTCCTCGGTCCTACAATGAGCAGTTCTTC,CASSQGLAAPRSYNEQFF
TRBV2,.,TRBJ2-3,many,TGTGCCGACTCTTGGAGGGACACAGATACGCAGTTTTTT,CADSWRDTDTQFF
TRBV19,.,TRBJ2-5,many,TGTGCCAGTAGCAATCGGGTGGGGGAGACCCAGTACTTC,CASSNRVGETQYF
TRBV27,.,TRBJ2-1,many,TGTGCCAGCAGTATCGCGGACAGACCGGGGGAGCAGTTCTTC,CASSIADRPGEQFF